The rows below give T cell receptor beta chains drawn from one sample of a study of blood T cells in healthy people across ages. TCRdb re-called the 5' RACE reads through MiXCR, storing one row per CDR3 protein. This table has 650,000 to 1,000,000 distinct CDR3 sequences, about 34% appearing once. The sequenced sample was blood. These TCRs come from a man aged 18 to 29 in good health. CDR3s include the opening cysteine and the closing phenylalanine or tryptophan. Each record gives: V gene, clone size, J gene, D gene, CDR3 DNA, CDR3 protein. D genes are given only for firm matches. Not every row has a clone size; where given, it reads once, few, many or a size class.

v_gene: TRBV12-3/TRBV12-4; abundance: .; j_gene: TRBJ2-7; d_gene: .; CDR3nt: TGTGCCAGCAGACGGACGGCGGGGACGTCCGAGCAGTACTTC; CDR3aa: CASRRTAGTSEQYF
v_gene: TRBV4-3; abundance: .; j_gene: TRBJ2-1; d_gene: .; CDR3nt: TGCGCCAGCAGCCGTACCCTCCTTATGTCGGGGGGCAAAGAGGTGCAGTTCTTC; CDR3aa: CASSRTLLMSGGKEVQFF
v_gene: TRBV11-2; abundance: .; j_gene: TRBJ1-4; d_gene: .; CDR3nt: TGTGCCACCACCGGAACTGGGGAAAAACTGTTTTTT; CDR3aa: CATTGTGEKLFF
v_gene: TRBV7-9; abundance: .; j_gene: TRBJ1-4; d_gene: TRBD1; CDR3nt: TGTGCCAGCAGCCCCGTGAACCCTCGGGACAGGCATGCAACTAATGGAAAACTGTTTTTT; CDR3aa: CASSPVNPRDRHATNGKLFF
v_gene: TRBV7-2; abundance: few; j_gene: TRBJ2-7; d_gene: .; CDR3nt: TGTGCCAGCAGCTTAAGAGGGACTTACAGCTCCTACGAGCAGTACTTC; CDR3aa: CASSLRGTYSSYEQYF
v_gene: TRBV13; abundance: few; j_gene: TRBJ1-2; d_gene: .; CDR3nt: TGTGCCAGCAGCTTCCCACGGGACCTTGCTAACTATGGCTACACCTTC; CDR3aa: CASSFPRDLANYGYTF
v_gene: TRBV6-5; abundance: few; j_gene: TRBJ2-5; d_gene: TRBD2; CDR3nt: TGTGCCAGCCGTCCACGGACTAGCGGCATACAAGAGACCCAGTACTTC; CDR3aa: CASRPRTSGIQETQYF
v_gene: TRBV30; abundance: few; j_gene: TRBJ2-7; d_gene: .; CDR3nt: TGTGCCTGGAGTGTGGGAGTAGGTGGGAACTACGAGCAGTACTTC; CDR3aa: CAWSVGVGGNYEQYF
v_gene: TRBV20-1; abundance: .; j_gene: TRBJ1-1; d_gene: TRBD1; CDR3nt: TGCAGTGCTAGACGCGACAGGGGCACTGAAGCTTTCTTT; CDR3aa: CSARRDRGTEAFF
v_gene: TRBV28; abundance: few; j_gene: TRBJ2-7; d_gene: TRBD2; CDR3nt: TGTGCCAGCAGTGTCTCTCCGGGACTATGGGAGCAGTACTTC; CDR3aa: CASSVSPGLWEQYF
v_gene: TRBV20-1; abundance: .; j_gene: TRBJ1-2; d_gene: .; CDR3nt: TGCAGTGCTCCGAGGGTCGGCTATGGCTACACCTTC; CDR3aa: CSAPRVGYGYTF
v_gene: TRBV7-2; abundance: .; j_gene: TRBJ1-6; d_gene: TRBD1; CDR3nt: TGTGCCAGCAGCTCATCGGGACAGGGTTTGGCACCCCTCCACTTT; CDR3aa: CASSSSGQGLAPLHF
v_gene: TRBV20-1; abundance: .; j_gene: TRBJ2-7; d_gene: .; CDR3nt: TGCAGTGCCGCCAGGACGCAGGATACCTACGAGCAGTACTTC; CDR3aa: CSAARTQDTYEQYF
v_gene: TRBV4-3; abundance: .; j_gene: TRBJ2-3; d_gene: .; CDR3nt: TGCGCCAGCAGCGCCGGTTCCGGGAGGCAGTATTTT; CDR3aa: CASSAGSGRQYF
v_gene: TRBV4-1; abundance: few; j_gene: TRBJ2-7; d_gene: TRBD2; CDR3nt: TGCGCCAGCAGCCAAGACTGGACTAGCGGGGGGAGCTCCTACAATGAGCAGTACTTC; CDR3aa: CASSQDWTSGGSSYNEQYF
v_gene: TRBV12-3/TRBV12-4; abundance: few; j_gene: TRBJ1-5; d_gene: .; CDR3nt: TGTGCCAGCAGGGGGTTCTATAGCAATCAGCCCCAGCATTTT; CDR3aa: CASRGFYSNQPQHF
v_gene: TRBV7-2; abundance: .; j_gene: TRBJ2-4; d_gene: .; CDR3nt: TGTGCCAGCAGCTTAGGCGGGCCTGCCCCCCAAAACATTCAGTACTTC; CDR3aa: CASSLGGPAPQNIQYF
v_gene: TRBV20-1; abundance: few; j_gene: TRBJ2-1; d_gene: .; CDR3nt: TGCAGTGCTGGGACTTCCTACAATGAGCAGTTCTTC; CDR3aa: CSAGTSYNEQFF
v_gene: TRBV20-1; abundance: .; j_gene: TRBJ2-1; d_gene: TRBD1; CDR3nt: TGCAGTGCAACCGGGACAGGGCTGCATAATGAGCAGTTCTTC; CDR3aa: CSATGTGLHNEQFF
v_gene: TRBV20-1; abundance: .; j_gene: TRBJ2-4; d_gene: .; CDR3nt: TGCAGTGCTAGAAGGGGGGGAAAAAACATTCAGTACTTC; CDR3aa: CSARRGGKNIQYF